Below are 31 T cell receptor beta chains sequenced from a single sample in a study of T cell changes during pregnancy in multiple sclerosis. The protocol was immunoSEQ multiplex PCR, while the TCRdb copy is restricted to in-frame clones and leaves out a portion. The sample contains 13,000 to 15,000 clones, roughly 85% of which appear only once. Sample: CD8+ T cells from peripheral blood mononuclear cells, taken in the first trimester of pregnancy. These receptors were obtained from a female donor with multiple sclerosis, enrolled in a pregnancy study.

V usage is TRBV7-9 and J usage is TRBJ2-5; tentative D call: TRBD1 (5 bases). The germline V gene encodes CDR1 SEHNR and CDR2 FQNEAQ (reference sequence). This CDR3 comprises 15 residues. V lost 5 bases, J lost 4 bases, and 17 bases lay in between. CDR3 region: CASSPSERGSETQYF. DNA of the CDR3: TGTGCCAGCAGCCCGTCTGAAAGGGGATCAGAGACCCAGTACTTC.

This rearrangement joins TRBV11-2 to TRBJ2-7; no clear D. CDR1 SGHAT and CDR2 FQNNGV come from the germline V gene. This CDR3 spans 12 amino acids. Trimming removed 5 bases at V and 6 bases at J, with 11 bases between. CDR3: CASSIRSGEQYF. In DNA form, the CDR3 reads TGTGCCAGCAGCATACGATCGGGCGAGCAGTACTTC.

The chain carries TRBV2 and TRBJ2-1; 8 positions agree with TRBD2. Germline V lookup: CDR1 SNHLY, CDR2 FYNNEI. Trimming at V came to 8 bases and at J to 4 bases, leaving 13 bases not matched to a gene. This CDR3 region has 16 residues. As DNA, the CDR3 is TGTGCCAGCGGTGGGGTACGGACTAGCCGATACAATGAGCAGTTCTTC. This sequence encodes CASGGVRTSRYNEQFF. The full variable domain, with the rest looked up from reference TRBV2 and TRBJ2-1, is EPEVTQTPSHQVTQMGQEVILRCVPISNHLYFYWYRQILGQKVEFLVSFYNNEISEKSEIFDDQFSVERPDGSNFTLKIRSTKLEDSAMYFCASGGVRTSRYNEQFFGPGTRLTVL.

By share, this clone counts as large. The V gene is TRBV5-1, the J gene TRBJ1-5, with a weak D call TRBD1 (6 bases). The CDR3 is 13 amino acids. Per the germline V gene, CDR1 is SGHRS and CDR2 is YFSETQ. V was shortened by 0 bases and J by 5 bases, with 6 bases between the two germline ends. CDR3 nucleotide sequence: TGCGCCAGCAGCTTGGCAGGGGATCAGCCCCAGCATTTT. Its protein product is CASSLAGDQPQHF.

V gene TRBV4-1 combines with J gene TRBJ1-1; D is undetermined. V lost 2 bases and J 6 bases, leaving 16 bases between the germline ends. Looked up from germline, CDR1 is MGHRA and CDR2 is YSYEKL. The CDR3 runs 15 residues. The CDR3 DNA reads TGCGCCAGCAGCCAAACACATTCAACATCATCTGAAGCTTTCTTT. This gives the protein CASSQTHSTSSEAFF.

The chain is built from TRBV27 and TRBJ1-5; D not certain. Germline-derived CDR1 and CDR2 are MNHEY and SMNVEV (reference sequence). The CDR3 sequence is 15 residues long. Trimming pared 8 bases from V and 6 bases from J, leaving 20 bases between. In DNA form, the CDR3 reads TGTGCCAGCCGCGAACCGGGAGCCTGGGGTCAGCCCCAGCATTTT. It codes for CASREPGAWGQPQHF.

This clone was recorded only once. The genes are TRBV28 and TRBJ1-2, with TRBD1 matching over 7 bases. CDR3 length: 14 amino acids. Trimming removed 5 bases from V and 7 bases from J; junction bases left unmatched: 10. The V gene's germline CDR1 is MDHEN and CDR2 SYDVKM. In DNA, the CDR3 is TGTGCCAGCAGTGCAACAGGGGTCGGGTCTGGCTACACCTTC. Translating gives CASSATGVGSGYTF.

The CDR3 protein is CASSQRGSGGTEAFF. The DNA of the CDR3 is TGTGCCAGCAGTCAAAGGGGATCCGGGGGCACTGAAGCTTTCTTT. The chain is built from TRBV6-4 and TRBJ1-1; perhaps TRBD1 as D (5 bases). Trimming took 5 bases from V and 4 from J, leaving 17 bases between them. Germline V CDR1 and CDR2: MRHNA, SNTAGT. The CDR3 spans 15 residues.

V and J are TRBV9 and TRBJ2-7; 8 nucleotides line up with TRBD1. Looked up from germline, CDR1 is SGDLS and CDR2 is YYNGEE. The CDR3 totals 15 residues. After removal of 1 base from V and 3 bases from J, the junction contained 6 bases not matched to a gene. The CDR3 bases are TGTGCCAGCAGCGTAACCGGACAGGGAATCTACGAGCAGTACTTC. This translates into CASSVTGQGIYEQYF.

CDR3 in amino acids: CASSVGGSSYEQYF. In nucleotides, the CDR3 is TGTGCCAGCAGCGTCGGGGGTAGCTCCTACGAGCAGTACTTC. V and J are TRBV9 and TRBJ2-7; possibly TRBD2 for D (6 bases). V was cut by 2 bases and J by 0 bases, with 9 bases left in between. The CDR3 is made up of 14 amino acids. Germline assignment: CDR1 SGDLS and CDR2 YYNGEE.

The V and J genes are TRBV2 and TRBJ2-1; D is uncertain. V was clipped by 6 bases and J by 1 base, with 13 bases between them. CDR1 and CDR2 (germline): SNHLY, FYNNEI. The CDR3 is made up of 15 amino acids. This CDR3 reads CASSETYLSYNEQFF. As DNA, the CDR3 is TGTGCCAGCAGCGAAACCTACCTATCCTACAATGAGCAGTTCTTC. Together with reference TRBV2 and TRBJ2-1, the CDR3 gives the full variable domain: EPEVTQTPSHQVTQMGQEVILRCVPISNHLYFYWYRQILGQKVEFLVSFYNNEISEKSEIFDDQFSVERPDGSNFTLKIRSTKLEDSAMYFCASSETYLSYNEQFFGPGTRLTVL.

The J gene is TRBJ2-1, the V gene TRBV9, with TRBD1 matching over 10 bases. V was clipped by 4 bases and J by 8 bases; unmatched bases: 3. The CDR3 sequence is 13 residues long. In germline, CDR1 is SGDLS, CDR2 YYNGEE. The CDR3 loop is CASSHGTGDEQFF. The CDR3 DNA is TGTGCCAGCAGCCACGGGACAGGGGATGAGCAGTTCTTC.

This chain joins TRBV7-7 and TRBJ1-5; D might be TRBD1 (6 bases). With 6 bases removed from V and 2 bases from J, the gap between germline ends came to 11 bases. The length of the CDR3 is 14 residues. The germline V gene encodes CDR1 SSHAT and CDR2 FNYEAQ (reference sequence). The CDR3 DNA reads TGTGCCAGCAGACGGAGGACAGGCAATCAGCCCCAGCATTTT. This encodes CASRRRTGNQPQHF.

The chain is built from TRBV27 and TRBJ2-1, with 12 bases aligning to TRBD2. This CDR3 contains 14 residues. After removal of 5 bases from V and 11 bases from J, the junction contained 7 bases not matched to a gene. Germline CDR1 MNHEY, CDR2 SMNVEV (reference sequence). The CDR3 reads CASSLPGLAGKQFF. The CDR3 DNA reads TGTGCCAGCAGTCTCCCGGGACTAGCGGGTAAGCAGTTCTTC.

The genes are TRBV27 and TRBJ1-4; weak D call: TRBD1 (5 bases). V lost 3 bases, J lost 8 bases, and 13 bases lay in between. CDR1 is MNHEY, CDR2 SMNVEV, per germline (reference sequence). The CDR3 has 14 amino acids. In DNA, the CDR3 is TGTGCCAGCAGTTTTCGGAGGGGAGGAGAAAAACTGTTTTTT. Amino acid sequence: CASSFRRGGEKLFF.

As to this clone: Germline is not matched at one junction end, which may reflect a read error. The genes are TRBV2 and TRBJ2-3, with D possibly TRBD2 on 5 matching bases. Germline assignment: CDR1 SNHLY and CDR2 FYNNEI. The CDR3 sequence is 14 residues long. The CDR3 is CASREGLGTDTQYF. In DNA form, the CDR3 reads TGTGCCAGCAGGGAAGGACTTGGCACAGATACGCAGTATTTT.

V usage is TRBV10-3 and J usage is TRBJ2-2, with 8 bases identical to TRBD1. The CDR3 contains 14 residues. Looked up from germline, CDR1 is ENHRY and CDR2 is SYGVKD. V was pared by 8 bases and J by 5 bases, with 7 bases of the junction left unmatched. In DNA form, the CDR3 reads TGTGCCATCTGGGCAGGGGGCAAGACCGGGGAGCTGTTTTTT. Residues: CAIWAGGKTGELFF.

This sequence joins TRBV21-1 and TRBJ1-1. TRBV21-1 is noted as a pseudogene. This CDR3 region has 15 residues. The CDR3: CASSFRELMNTEAFF. CDR3 DNA: TGTGCCAGCAGCTTTCGGGAGCTGATGAACACTGAAGCTTTCTTT.

The sample holds one count of this clone. This chain links TRBV13 with TRBJ2-7; TRBD2 is a possible D gene (5 bases). V dropped 6 bases and J dropped 1 base, with 10 bases sitting between them. Germline assignment: CDR1 PRHDT and CDR2 FYEKMQ (reference sequence). The CDR3 is 13 residues long. CDR3 sequence: CASSTRGSYEQYF. CDR3 coding DNA: TGTGCCAGCAGTACTAGAGGGTCCTACGAGCAGTACTTC.

The genes are TRBV7-6 and TRBJ1-2, with 9 positions matching TRBD1. Germline values: CDR1 SGHVS, CDR2 FNYEAQ. The CDR3 spans 19 residues. With 0 bases clipped from V and 2 bases from J, the junction kept 13 bases outside the gene matches. In DNA, the CDR3 is TGTGCCAGCAGCTTAGCCCTGGACAGGGGTGCAGTACACAACTATGGCTACACCTTC. This translates into CASSLALDRGAVHNYGYTF.

The chain joins TRBV12-5 to TRBJ1-1; 10 bases map to TRBD1. The germline V gene encodes CDR1 LGHNT and CDR2 FRNRAP. The junction had 1 base not matched to a gene; V was cut back by 1 base and J by 5 bases. The CDR3 sequence is 14 residues long. CDR3 coding DNA: TGTGCTAGTGGTTTGGGACAGGGGGCGACTGAAGCTTTCTTT. Protein: CASGLGQGATEAFF.

A note on this clone: Likely a read error: the CDR3 ends without its conserved phenylalanine or tryptophan. The CDR3 nucleotides read TGTGCCATCCGCCCACAGAACGCCTACGAGCAGTACCTC. Its translation is CAIRPQNAYEQYL. V usage is TRBV28 and J usage is TRBJ2-7; D unclear. The CDR3 is made up of 13 amino acids. The ends were cut back, 10 bases at V and 2 bases at J, with 15 bases in the middle. Germline V gene sequence: CDR1 MDHEN, CDR2 SYDVKM.

The genes are TRBV5-5 and TRBJ2-2, with D perhaps matching TRBD2 (6 bases). The CDR3 consists of 16 residues. V was trimmed by 4 bases and J by 4 bases, leaving 17 bases between them. From germline, CDR1 is SGHKS and CDR2 YYEKEE (reference sequence). CDR3 protein: CASSDTKGRSTGELFF. As DNA, the CDR3 is TGTGCCAGCAGCGACACAAAGGGGAGGAGCACCGGGGAGCTGTTTTTT.

The chain joins TRBV6-5 to TRBJ2-1, with D perhaps matching TRBD2 (7 bases). CDR3 size: 13 residues. Germline loops: CDR1 MNHEY, CDR2 SVGAGI. The V end was cut by 4 bases, the J end by 7 bases, with 11 bases between. The CDR3 reads CASSLGGANEQFF. The CDR3 bases are TGTGCCAGCAGTTTAGGGGGGGCGAATGAGCAGTTCTTC.

This chain joins TRBV7-7 and TRBJ2-1; TRBD2 agrees at 9 bases. Germline V lookup: CDR1 SSHAT, CDR2 FNYEAQ (reference sequence). V shed 0 bases and J 7 bases; nucleotides not matched to a gene: 13. The CDR3 length is 18 residues. The CDR3 reads CASSLAPGPAGGLNEQFF. Here the CDR3 DNA reads TGTGCCAGCAGCTTAGCGCCAGGACCAGCGGGGGGACTAAATGAGCAGTTCTTC.

This chain links TRBV5-1 with TRBJ2-6; 8 bases line up with TRBD1. V lost 3 bases and J lost 5; bases outside the gene matches: 7. Germline values: CDR1 SGHRS, CDR2 YFSETQ. The CDR3 is 16 residues long. In DNA, the CDR3 is TGCGCCAGCAGCTCCGGACAGGGAGTAAGGGCCAACGTCCTGACTTTC. Residues: CASSSGQGVRANVLTF.

This chain joins TRBV10-1 and TRBJ1-2; no reliable D call. Germline V gene data show CDR1 as WNHNN and CDR2 as SYGVQD (reference sequence). Trimming took 2 bases from V and 0 from J, leaving 4 bases between them. The CDR3 spans 13 residues. The CDR3 is CASSEGANYGYTF. The CDR3 nucleotides are TGCGCCAGCAGTGAGGGAGCTAACTATGGCTACACCTTC.

This chain connects TRBV6-5 to TRBJ2-3; D call uncertain. The CDR3 sequence is 14 residues long. Trimming pared 0 bases from V and 7 bases from J, leaving 11 bases between. Germline V gives CDR1 MNHEY, CDR2 SVGAGI. The CDR3 protein is CASSYSRSTHTQYF. CDR3 coding DNA: TGTGCCAGCAGTTACTCCCGGTCTACTCATACGCAGTATTTT.

This clone has just one count. This chain uses TRBV18 with TRBJ2-3; maybe TRBD2 (6 bases). The CDR3 totals 16 residues. The germline gives CDR1 KGHSH, CDR2 LQKENI. The V gene lost 0 bases and the J gene lost 1 base, with 11 bases spanning the gap. This CDR3 reads CASSPPGGVGTDTQYF. The CDR3 DNA is TGTGCCAGCTCACCACCAGGCGGGGTGGGCACAGATACGCAGTATTTT.

The gene calls are TRBV2 and TRBJ2-1; D is ambiguous. V was trimmed by 3 bases and J by 6 bases, leaving 12 bases between them. Germline-derived CDR1 and CDR2 are SNHLY and FYNNEI. CDR3 length: 14 residues. The CDR3 reads CASSEGSPTNEQFF. CDR3 nucleotide sequence: TGTGCCAGCAGTGAGGGCAGCCCTACCAATGAGCAGTTCTTC.

J is TRBJ1-1 and V is TRBV27, with D possibly matching TRBD1 (6 bases). V was cut by 2 bases and J by 1 base, with 14 bases left in between. Germline V gene lookup returns CDR1 MNHEY and CDR2 SMNVEV (reference sequence). The CDR3 covers 16 residues. The CDR3 loop reads CASSLAGNRANTEAFF. In DNA, the CDR3 is TGTGCCAGCAGTTTAGCGGGTAACAGGGCGAACACTGAAGCTTTCTTT.